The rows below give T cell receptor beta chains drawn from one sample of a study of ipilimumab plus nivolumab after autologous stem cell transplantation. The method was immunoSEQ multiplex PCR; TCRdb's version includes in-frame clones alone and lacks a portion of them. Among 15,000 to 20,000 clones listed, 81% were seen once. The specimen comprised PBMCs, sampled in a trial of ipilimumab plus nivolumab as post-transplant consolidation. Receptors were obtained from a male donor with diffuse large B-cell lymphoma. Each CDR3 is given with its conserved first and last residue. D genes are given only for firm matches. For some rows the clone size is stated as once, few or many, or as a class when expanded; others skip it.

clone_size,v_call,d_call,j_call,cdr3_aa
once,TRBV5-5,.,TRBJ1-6,CASSWAGTPEALHF
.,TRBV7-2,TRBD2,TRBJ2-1,CASSLTLASGHNEQFF
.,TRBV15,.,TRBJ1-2,CATSRDHDQMRAYGYTF
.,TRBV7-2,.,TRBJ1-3,CASSRTDSFGNTIYF
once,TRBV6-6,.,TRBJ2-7,CASSYTGTYEQYF
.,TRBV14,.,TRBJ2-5,CASSQDLGLAGETQYF
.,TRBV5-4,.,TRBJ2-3,CASSFPTTDTQYF
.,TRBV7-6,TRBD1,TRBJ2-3,CASSPIQGSTDTQYF
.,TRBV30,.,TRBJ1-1,CAWSRGMNTEAFF
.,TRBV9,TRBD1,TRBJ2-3,CASSNRDSPTDTQYF
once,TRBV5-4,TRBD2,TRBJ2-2,CASSPSGGASGELFF
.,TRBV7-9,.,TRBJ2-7,CASSSPDGSYEQYF
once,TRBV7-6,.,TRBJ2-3,CASSFSGQGDTQYF
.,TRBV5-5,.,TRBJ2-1,CASSLFPPGDEQFF
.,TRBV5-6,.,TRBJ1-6,CASSRQPSGYNSPLHF
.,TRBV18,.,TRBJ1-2,CASSDGSGYTF
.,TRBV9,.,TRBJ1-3,CASSTDPPVGGNTIYF